One and the same sample provided the 24 T cell receptor beta chains below, sequenced in a study of long-term antiretroviral therapy in people with HIV. Sequencing relied on immunoSEQ assay v3.0, run at survey level. Data came from immunoSEQ multiplex PCR; TCRdb stores just in-frame clones and leaves some out. The table shows over 8,500 clones, with approximately 79% occurring only once. This sample comprised unsorted PBMCs, obtained 7.2 years after starting antiretroviral therapy. The receptors were gathered from a man over 45 with HIV.

The V and J genes are TRBV28 and TRBJ1-5, with D perhaps matching TRBD1 (5 bases). CDR1 and CDR2 (germline): MDHEN, SYDVKM. Trimming took off 3 bases at V and 2 bases at J, with 11 bases between the two ends. The CDR3 is 15 residues long. The CDR3 DNA reads TGTGCCAGCAGTTTTCGGGGGGTCGGCAATCAGCCCCAGCATTTT. Its translation is CASSFRGVGNQPQHF.

CDR3 DNA sequence: TGTGCCTGGCAGCACAGGGGAACGTGGAGAGAAGCTTTCTTT. Amino acids: CAWQHRGTWREAFF. The chain is built from TRBV30 and TRBJ1-1, with 7 bases that match TRBD1. The V gene's germline CDR1 is GTSNPN and CDR2 SVGIG (reference sequence). This CDR3 is 14 amino acids long. Trimming cost V 5 bases and J 8 bases; bases outside gene matches: 14. Filled out from reference TRBV30 and TRBJ1-1, the complete variable domain reads SQTIHQWPATLVQPVGSPLSLECTVEGTSNPNLYWYRQAAGRGLQLLFYSVGIGQISSEVPQNLSASRPQDRQFILSSKKLLLSDSGFYLCAWQHRGTWREAFFGQGTRLTVV.

The count of this clone is one. The chain carries TRBV6-1 and TRBJ1-1; TRBD1 matches at 9 bases. Trimming removed 1 base from V and 5 bases from J; junction bases left unmatched: 5. The CDR3 spans 15 residues. Germline assignment: CDR1 MNHNS and CDR2 SASEGT. The CDR3 loop is CASSEGTGTGTEAFF. In nucleotides, the CDR3 is TGTGCCAGCAGTGAAGGGACCGGGACAGGGACTGAAGCTTTCTTT.

The chain uses TRBV7-9 and TRBJ2-1, with a tentative D call TRBD1 (5 bases). Germline V gene lookup returns CDR1 SEHNR and CDR2 FQNEAQ (reference sequence). The CDR3 totals 15 residues. Between the trimmed V and J ends, which lost 1 base and 7 bases, there was a span of 14 bases. This CDR3 is CASSLVMGRWNEQFF. The CDR3 DNA reads TGTGCCAGCAGCTTAGTGATGGGGCGGTGGAATGAGCAGTTCTTC.

V is TRBV30 and J is TRBJ2-7, with D maybe TRBD1 (7 bases). Trimming pared 0 bases from V and 5 bases from J, leaving 11 bases between. The CDR3 sequence is 13 residues long. Germline assignment: CDR1 GTSNPN and CDR2 SVGIG (reference sequence). The CDR3 spells CAWSVGGGDEQYF. In nucleotides, the CDR3 is TGTGCCTGGAGTGTAGGAGGGGGCGACGAGCAGTACTTC.

This CDR3 is CASSFGPIPYQGYTF. CDR3 bases: TGTGCCAGCAGCTTCGGACCCATCCCGTACCAGGGCTACACCTTC. The chain employs TRBV7-9 and TRBJ1-2, with D uncertain. CDR3 length equals 15 residues. V was cut by 3 bases and J by 8 bases, with 19 bases left in between. CDR1 is SEHNR, CDR2 FQNEAQ, per germline (reference sequence).

The DNA of the CDR3 is TGTGCCAGCAGCTTAGATGACAGGGAGTTCACTGAAGCTTTCTTT. This codes for CASSLDDREFTEAFF. The V gene is TRBV7-9, the J gene TRBJ1-1; 7 nucleotides align to TRBD1. From germline, CDR1 is SEHNR and CDR2 FQNEAQ (reference sequence). V lost 1 base to trimming and J lost 4 bases; unmatched junction nucleotides: 6. The CDR3 is made up of 15 amino acids.

The V and J genes are TRBV5-6 and TRBJ1-1, with 9 bases identical to TRBD1. After removal of 5 bases from V and 5 bases from J, the junction contained 4 bases not matched to a gene. CDR3 length: 13 residues. Germline CDR1 SGHDT, CDR2 YYEEEE. The CDR3 is CASSLQGATEAFF. The CDR3 DNA reads TGTGCCAGCAGTTTACAGGGGGCGACTGAAGCTTTCTTT.

For the CDR3, the DNA is TGTGCCAGTAGTATTGGTCTCGACACAGGGAGCTACGAGCAGTACTTC. It codes for CASSIGLDTGSYEQYF. The rearrangement links TRBV19 to TRBJ2-7; perhaps TRBD1 as D (6 bases). V lost 3 bases, J lost 3 bases, and 18 bases lay in between. This CDR3 spans 16 amino acids. The germline V gene encodes CDR1 LNHDA and CDR2 SQIVND (reference sequence).

The chain employs TRBV4-1 and TRBJ1-1, with D unclear. Trimming left V 0 bases short and J 5 bases short, with 10 bases between. The CDR3 is 14 residues long. Germline values: CDR1 MGHRA, CDR2 YSYEKL. The CDR3 protein is CASSQDLVLTEAFF. The CDR3 nucleotides are TGCGCCAGCAGCCAAGATCTAGTTTTAACTGAAGCTTTCTTT.

The chain joins TRBV11-1 to TRBJ2-1; possible D gene TRBD1, 6 bases. The CDR3 loop spans 15 amino acids. V lost 10 bases to trimming and J lost 2 bases, with 18 bases between them. CDR1 and CDR2 (germline): SGHAT, FQDESV (reference sequence). The CDR3 protein is CATSAGEGAYNEQFF. For the CDR3, the DNA is TGTGCCACCTCAGCTGGAGAGGGGGCCTACAATGAGCAGTTCTTC.

Remarks on this clone: Other DNA sequences in this specimen translate into the identical CDR3. J is TRBJ1-2 and V is TRBV10-3; D is perhaps TRBD1 (6 bases). CDR1 ENHRY and CDR2 SYGVKD come from the germline V gene. The germline V and J ends were trimmed by 11 bases and 2 bases, with 9 bases remaining between them. The CDR3 extends over 11 amino acids. This CDR3 is CAAQGNYGYTF. The CDR3 DNA sequence: TGTGCCGCCCAGGGGAACTATGGCTACACCTTC.

The chain joins TRBV13 to TRBJ1-2; TRBD1 aligns across 7 bases. Germline assignment: CDR1 PRHDT and CDR2 FYEKMQ (reference sequence). With V trimmed by 5 bases and J by 3 bases, 12 bases remained unmatched. The CDR3 covers 16 residues. The CDR3 coding sequence is TGTGCCAGCAGCGAACCTTTAACAGGGGACCACTATGGCTACACCTTC. Amino acid sequence: CASSEPLTGDHYGYTF.

The chain uses TRBV6-5 and TRBJ2-1, with D perhaps matching TRBD1 or TRBD2 (6 bases each). Trimming pared 6 bases from V and 7 bases from J, leaving 19 bases between. CDR3 length equals 15 residues. Germline V CDR1 and CDR2: MNHEY, SVGAGI. The CDR3 loop is CASRLLQEGVNEQFF. The CDR3 nucleotides read TGTGCCAGCAGGCTTCTACAGGAGGGGGTAAATGAGCAGTTCTTC.

The rearrangement joins TRBV11-3 to TRBJ2-7, with D tentatively TRBD2 (6 bases). Germline CDR1 is SGHNT and CDR2 is YENEEA. V lost 1 base, J lost 5 bases, and 18 bases lay in between. The CDR3 runs 16 residues. CDR3 sequence: CASSLVRGLPGDEQYF. CDR3 bases: TGTGCCAGCAGCTTAGTCCGGGGCCTACCGGGGGACGAGCAGTACTTC.

The V gene is TRBV11-1, the J gene TRBJ2-7; perhaps TRBD1 as D (6 bases). CDR1 is SGHAT, CDR2 FQDESV, per germline (reference sequence). V dropped 5 bases and J dropped 1 base, with 9 bases sitting between them. CDR3 size: 13 residues. This chain's CDR3 is CASSHTGSYEQYF. In DNA form, the CDR3 reads TGTGCCAGCAGCCACACAGGGTCCTACGAGCAGTACTTC.

The chain is built from TRBV15 and TRBJ1-6; D is unresolved. The CDR3 covers 20 residues. V was clipped by 4 bases and J by 0 bases, with 22 bases between them. Germline CDR1 is LNHNV and CDR2 is YYDKDF (reference sequence). CDR3 coding DNA: TGTGCCACCAGCATATTAAAGGGTTCTACCAAGAGCTCCTATAATTCACCCCTCCACTTT. Amino acids: CATSILKGSTKSSYNSPLHF.

The chain combines TRBV27 with TRBJ1-2; D might be TRBD1 (5 bases). From germline, CDR1 is MNHEY and CDR2 SMNVEV (reference sequence). With 6 bases removed from V and 3 bases from J, the gap between germline ends came to 14 bases. This CDR3 is built from 14 residues. CDR3 region: CASSTTRADYGYTF. The DNA for the CDR3 is TGTGCCAGCAGCACCACCAGGGCGGACTATGGCTACACCTTC.

The sample holds one count of this clone. The chain recombines TRBV4-2 with TRBJ1-4, with D perhaps TRBD1 (6 bases). The CDR3 is 14 amino acids. V was cut by 4 bases and J by 8 bases, with 14 bases left in between. Germline CDR1 LGHNA, CDR2 YNFKEQ. CDR3 in amino acids: CASSPMGGDEKLFF. The DNA for the CDR3 is TGTGCCAGCAGCCCCATGGGGGGCGACGAAAAACTGTTTTTT.

CDR3 nucleotide sequence: TGTGCCAGCAGTTACCACGAAGGGGCGAACACCGGGGAGCTGTTTTTT. It specifies CASSYHEGANTGELFF. The chain employs TRBV6-5 and TRBJ2-2, with D tentatively TRBD1 (5 bases). The CDR3 consists of 16 residues. In germline, CDR1 is MNHEY, CDR2 SVGAGI. V was pared by 2 bases and J by 0 bases, with 10 bases between.

This chain uses TRBV30 with TRBJ1-1, with 9 bases that match TRBD1. Germline loops: CDR1 GTSNPN, CDR2 SVGIG (reference sequence). The CDR3 runs to 13 residues. With V trimmed by 5 bases and J by 5 bases, 6 bases remained unmatched. In nucleotides, the CDR3 is TGTGCCTGGCTCGACAGGGGGGAAACTGAAGCTTTCTTT. Translating gives CAWLDRGETEAFF. The variable domain in full, with the rest retrieved from reference TRBV30 and TRBJ1-1, is SQTIHQWPATLVQPVGSPLSLECTVEGTSNPNLYWYRQAAGRGLQLLFYSVGIGQISSEVPQNLSASRPQDRQFILSSKKLLLSDSGFYLCAWLDRGETEAFFGQGTRLTVV.

The J gene is TRBJ2-7, the V gene TRBV7-9; D gene uncertain. CDR3 length equals 15 residues. Germline V CDR1 and CDR2: SEHNR, FQNEAQ (reference sequence). V was trimmed by 0 bases and J by 0 bases, leaving 9 bases between them. The CDR3 region is CASSLAERSSYEQYF. The CDR3 nucleotides read TGTGCCAGCAGCTTAGCGGAAAGAAGCTCCTACGAGCAGTACTTC.

This chain uses TRBV11-2 with TRBJ1-2, with D hard to call. Germline V lookup: CDR1 SGHAT, CDR2 FQNNGV. CDR3 length: 14 residues. Trimming left V 1 base short and J 5 bases short, with 11 bases between. The CDR3 DNA reads TGTGCCAGCAGCTTAGGGTTGTTCGAGTATGGCTACACCTTC. Encoded protein: CASSLGLFEYGYTF.

V usage is TRBV28 and J usage is TRBJ2-7; D is tentatively TRBD1 or TRBD2 (5 bases each). The germline V and J ends were trimmed by 3 bases and 0 bases, with 12 bases remaining between them. The CDR3 consists of 15 residues. Germline CDR1 reads MDHEN; CDR2 reads SYDVKM. The CDR3 is CASSFGTGYSYEQYF. The CDR3 DNA sequence: TGTGCCAGCAGTTTTGGGACGGGGTACTCCTACGAGCAGTACTTC.